This is a list of T cell receptor beta chains from one sample in a study of PD-1 blockade in classical Hodgkin lymphoma. Sequencing was performed with immunoSEQ multiplex PCR; in TCRdb, only in-frame clones are kept and a portion is missing. The profile shows approximately 13,000 clones, roughly 77% of them singletons. Sequencing was performed on peripheral blood mononuclear cells (PBMCs), taken at baseline. The origin of the receptors is a human donor with classical Hodgkin lymphoma. Both conserved end residues are part of each CDR3. The D gene is left open where the match is weak. Clone size appears in some rows only: once, few, many, or a class for an expanded clone.

size,D,length,V,J,DNA,CDR3
-,-,16,TRBV4-1,TRBJ2-3,TGCGCCAGCAGCCCGCCTCTCCGGGAGCGCACAGATACGCAGTATTTT,CASSPPLRERTDTQYF
-,TRBD1,14,TRBV5-1,TRBJ1-2,TGCGCCAGCAGCAGAGAGGGACAGGGCTATGGCTACACCTTC,CASSREGQGYGYTF
-,-,16,TRBV9,TRBJ1-3,TGTGCCAGCAGCCTAACCTCAGGGGCCGATGGAAACACCATATATTTT,CASSLTSGADGNTIYF
-,-,13,TRBV27,TRBJ1-4,TGTGCCAGCAGTCTGGTGGGATGGGAAAAACTGTTTTTT,CASSLVGWEKLFF
-,-,15,TRBV9,TRBJ2-1,TGTGCCAGCGGAAAAAGATGGGGGGCCGACAATGAGCAGTTCTTC,CASGKRWGADNEQFF
large,TRBD1,14,TRBV29-1,TRBJ1-1,TGCAGCGTTGAGGGAGGGGGCGCTGACACTGAAGCTTTCTTT,CSVEGGGADTEAFF
-,-,12,TRBV29-1,TRBJ1-2,TGCAGCGTTGAACGAGACGGTCTCTGGGCCACCTTC,CSVERDGLWATF
-,-,14,TRBV19,TRBJ2-7,TGTGCCAGTAGTATGGGCGGGGCTACACACGAGCAGTACTTC,CASSMGGATHEQYF
-,-,13,TRBV5-6,TRBJ2-3,TGTGCCAGCAGCAACACAGGGCCAGATACGCAGTATTTT,CASSNTGPDTQYF
once,TRBD2,15,TRBV6-6,TRBJ2-7,TGTGCCAGCAGCCTAGGACTAGCGGGGCTCTACGAGCAGTACTTC,CASSLGLAGLYEQYF
-,TRBD2,15,TRBV9,TRBJ2-2,TGTGCCAGCAGCGTTGGGGGGGCGAACACCGGGGAGCTGTTTTTT,CASSVGGANTGELFF
-,TRBD1,16,TRBV7-9,TRBJ2-7,TGTGCCAGCAGCTTGACCCCGGACAGGGACTCCTACGAGCAGTACTTC,CASSLTPDRDSYEQYF
-,-,15,TRBV5-5,TRBJ1-6,TGTGCCAGCAGCTTGGCGGCAGTCAATAATTCACCCCTCCACTTT,CASSLAAVNNSPLHF
-,TRBD1,15,TRBV27,TRBJ1-1,TGTGCCAGCAGTTTTTTGGGACAGGAGAACACTGAAGCTTTCTTT,CASSFLGQENTEAFF
-,TRBD2,15,TRBV7-8,TRBJ2-7,TGTGCCAGCAGCAAGACTAGCGGGGCGGGGTACGAGCAGTACTTC,CASSKTSGAGYEQYF
-,TRBD1,17,TRBV14,TRBJ2-7,TGTGCCAGCAGCCATAAGACAGGGGGATTTAGTAGCTACGAGCAGTACTTC,CASSHKTGGFSSYEQYF
-,-,14,TRBV5-1,TRBJ2-3,TGCGCCAGCAGCCTTTCGGACATCACAGATACGCAGTATTTT,CASSLSDITDTQYF
once,-,14,TRBV18,TRBJ1-4,TGTGCCAGCTCACCAACAATGGCTAATGAAAAACTGTTTTTT,CASSPTMANEKLFF
-,-,17,TRBV21-1,TRBJ1-6,TGTGCCAGCAGTAAAGGTGGCAGGGGATTTCATAATTCACCCCTCCACTTT,CASSKGGRGFHNSPLHF
-,TRBD1,13,TRBV25-1,TRBJ1-2,TGTGCCAGCAGTTGGGGACAGGCATATGGCTACACCTTC,CASSWGQAYGYTF
once,TRBD1,15,TRBV30,TRBJ1-6,TGTGCCGGAACGACAGGGGGTAGTCGGGGTTCACCCCTCCACTTT,CAGTTGGSRGSPLHF
-,-,12,TRBV7-3,TRBJ2-3,TGTGCCAGCAGCTTAGGAGCAGATACGCAGTATTTT,CASSLGADTQYF